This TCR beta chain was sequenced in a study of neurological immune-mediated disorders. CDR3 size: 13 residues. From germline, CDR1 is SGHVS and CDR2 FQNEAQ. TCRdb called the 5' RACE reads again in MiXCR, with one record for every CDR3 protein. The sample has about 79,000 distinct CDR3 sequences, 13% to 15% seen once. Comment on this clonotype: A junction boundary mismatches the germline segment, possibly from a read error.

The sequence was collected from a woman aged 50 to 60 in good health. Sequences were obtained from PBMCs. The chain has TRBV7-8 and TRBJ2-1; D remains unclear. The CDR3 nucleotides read TGTGCCAGCAGCCCGGCACGCCCGAATGAGCAGTTATTC. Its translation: CASSPARPNEQLF.